This section outlines one T cell receptor beta chain sequence together with its context. This clone has a handful of counts. This clone's antigen is unknown. Within one base of it there is no much larger clone, and no base qualities were kept. TCRbeta CDR3 regions were amplified from genomic DNA using the immunoSEQ Assay, a bias-controlled multiplex PCR. For the original study's pipeline: The number of nucleated cells in each sample was estimated from the amplification of reference gene primers within the assay. To quantify the absolute abundance of each unique TCRbeta CDR3 rearrangement, sequence reads were collapsed and filtered. For each sample, productive Simpson clonality was calculated as the square root of Simpson's diversity index over productive rearrangements. TCRdb limited this immuneACCESS table to in-frame rearrangements with V and J called. A share of clones is missing; checked studies link under half to unresolved V genes, and the rest is unexplained. Clone size and the V and J calls come from that table; the DNA yielded D and trimming. The sample includes 150,000 to 200,000 clones, with about 91% observed a single time. The top ten hold more than 3.5% of the sample.

The source of the sample is a study of blood T cell repertoires in COVID-19 (dated by TCRdb to 2018 to 2021). As for the study more broadly: The collaborator samples originated in the United States, Italy and Spain and spanned the acute and convalescent phases of COVID-19. The repertoires were released in a freely available public database meant as a resource for research on the immune response to SARS-CoV-2. The sample metadata nearly always contained a de-identified subject ID, COVID-19 status, age in years and sex. The dataset comprised deeply sampled blood TCRbeta repertoires from subjects exposed to, actively infected with, or recovered from COVID-19. The material from the prospective study consisted of cDNA or gDNA derived from T cells, B-cell-depleted T cells, or PBMCs. Samples were obtained from the ongoing ImmuneRACE study (first 160 participants) and from 1,254 subjects provided by 6 global collaborators. Where available, HLA class I and class II types were obtained from metadata supplied by the sample provider rather than from assay-based typing. Broader findings and caveats from the paper: The amount of clinical and demographic metadata varied by source and participant and was provided uncurated.

Collaborating institutions collected whole blood in K2EDTA tubes following their own protocols. For TCRbeta analysis, collaborators shipped samples in one of three forms: frozen whole blood, isolated PBMCs, or DNA extracted from either of those sample types. The V end loses 3 bases and the J end loses 4 bases, and a stretch of 19 bases separates them. The CDR3 covers 18 residues, taking in both the cysteine and the phenylalanine. The kept DNA is CDR3 alone, 54 bases in frame from the first base. The CDR1 and CDR2 encoded by the germline V gene (reference sequence) are LNHDA and SQIVND. Here the chain combines TRBV19 and TRBJ2-6, with the D gene uncertain. This clonotype originated in a woman aged 30 to 39 with acute or convalescent COVID-19. The sample comprised peripheral blood. Read as DNA, the sequence is TGTGCCAGTAGTATGTTCCCACCCGCAGTTGCCGGGGCCAACGTCCTGACTTTC. Translated, this gives CASSMFPPAVAGANVLTF.